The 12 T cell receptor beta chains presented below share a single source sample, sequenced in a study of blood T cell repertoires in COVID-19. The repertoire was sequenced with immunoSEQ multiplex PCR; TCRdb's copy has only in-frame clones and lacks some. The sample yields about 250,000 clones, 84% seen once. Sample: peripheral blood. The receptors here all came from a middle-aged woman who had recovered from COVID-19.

The CDR3 coding sequence is TGTGCCAGCAGTCCTTATCCGGAGCAGCTAAACTATGGCTACACCTTC. Amino acids: CASSPYPEQLNYGYTF. V gene TRBV27 combines with J gene TRBJ1-2; D is unresolved. Germline V gene data show CDR1 as MNHEY and CDR2 as SMNVEV (reference sequence). With 5 bases removed from V and 2 bases from J, the gap between germline ends came to 18 bases. This CDR3 contains 16 residues.

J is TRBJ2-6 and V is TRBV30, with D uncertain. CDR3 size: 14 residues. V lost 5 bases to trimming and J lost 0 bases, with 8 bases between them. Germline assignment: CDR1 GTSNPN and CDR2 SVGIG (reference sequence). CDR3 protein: CAWVQFSGANVLTF. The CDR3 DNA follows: TGTGCCTGGGTACAGTTCTCTGGGGCCAACGTCCTGACTTTC.

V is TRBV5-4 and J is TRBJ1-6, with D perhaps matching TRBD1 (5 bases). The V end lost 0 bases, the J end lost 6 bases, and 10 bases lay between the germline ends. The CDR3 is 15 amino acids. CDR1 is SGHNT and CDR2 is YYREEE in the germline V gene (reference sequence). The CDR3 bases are TGTGCCAGCAGCTTGGCCGCGACAGTTAATTCACCCCTCCACTTT. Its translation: CASSLAATVNSPLHF. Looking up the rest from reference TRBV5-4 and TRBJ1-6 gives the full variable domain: ETGVTQSPTHLIKTRGQQVTLRCSSQSGHNTVSWYQQALGQGPQFIFQYYREEENGRGNFPPRFSGLQFPNYSSELNVNALELDDSALYLCASSLAATVNSPLHFGNGTRLTVT.

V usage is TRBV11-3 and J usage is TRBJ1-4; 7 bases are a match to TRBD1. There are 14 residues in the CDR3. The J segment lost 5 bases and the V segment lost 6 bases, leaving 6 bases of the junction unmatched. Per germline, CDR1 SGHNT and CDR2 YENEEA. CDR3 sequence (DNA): TGTGCCAGCAGTTCGAGGGGGCGGAATGAAAAACTGTTTTTT. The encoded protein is CASSSRGRNEKLFF.

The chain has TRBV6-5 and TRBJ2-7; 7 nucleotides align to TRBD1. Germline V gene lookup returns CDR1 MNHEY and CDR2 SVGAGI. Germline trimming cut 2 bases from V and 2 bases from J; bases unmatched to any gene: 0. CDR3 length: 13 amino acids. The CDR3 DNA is TGTGCCAGCAGTTACCAGGGGGCCTACGAGCAGTACTTC. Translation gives CASSYQGAYEQYF.

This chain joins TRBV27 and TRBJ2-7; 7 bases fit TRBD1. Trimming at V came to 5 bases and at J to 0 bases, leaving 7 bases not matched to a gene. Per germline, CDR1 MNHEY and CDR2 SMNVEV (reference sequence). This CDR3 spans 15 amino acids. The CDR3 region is CASSLDRESSYEQYF. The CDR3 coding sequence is TGTGCCAGCAGTCTCGACAGGGAAAGCTCCTACGAGCAGTACTTC.

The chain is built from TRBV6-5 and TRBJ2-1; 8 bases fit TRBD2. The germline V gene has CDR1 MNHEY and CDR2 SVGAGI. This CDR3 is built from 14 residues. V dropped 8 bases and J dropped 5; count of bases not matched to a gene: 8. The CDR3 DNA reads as TGTGCCAGCTGGCGGGCGGGGGGAAACAATGAGCAGTTCTTC. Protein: CASWRAGGNNEQFF.

The CDR3 loop is CASSDTQANTEAFF. CDR3 DNA sequence: TGTGCCAGCAGTGACACACAGGCGAACACTGAAGCTTTCTTT. V and J are TRBV2 and TRBJ1-1; TRBD1 might be the D (5 bases). The CDR3 is made up of 14 amino acids. Germline CDR1 and CDR2: SNHLY and FYNNEI. Trimming shortened V by 3 bases and J by 1 base, and 9 bases separated the two germline ends. Looking up the rest from reference TRBV2 and TRBJ1-1 gives the full variable domain: EPEVTQTPSHQVTQMGQEVILRCVPISNHLYFYWYRQILGQKVEFLVSFYNNEISEKSEIFDDQFSVERPDGSNFTLKIRSTKLEDSAMYFCASSDTQANTEAFFGQGTRLTVV.

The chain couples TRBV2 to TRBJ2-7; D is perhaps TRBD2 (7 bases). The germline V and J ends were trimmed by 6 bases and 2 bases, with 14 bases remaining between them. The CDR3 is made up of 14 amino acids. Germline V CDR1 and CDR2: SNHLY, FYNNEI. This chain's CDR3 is CASRAGGRTYEQYF. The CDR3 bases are TGTGCCAGCAGAGCCGGGGGGCGAACCTACGAGCAGTACTTC. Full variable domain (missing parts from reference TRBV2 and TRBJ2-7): EPEVTQTPSHQVTQMGQEVILRCVPISNHLYFYWYRQILGQKVEFLVSFYNNEISEKSEIFDDQFSVERPDGSNFTLKIRSTKLEDSAMYFCASRAGGRTYEQYFGPGTRLTVT.

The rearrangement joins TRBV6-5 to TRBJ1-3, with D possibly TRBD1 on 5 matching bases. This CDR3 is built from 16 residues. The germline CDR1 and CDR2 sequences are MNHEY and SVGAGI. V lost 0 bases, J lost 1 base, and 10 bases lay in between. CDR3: CASSYSSRGSGNTIYF. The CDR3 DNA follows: TGTGCCAGCAGTTACTCGTCCCGGGGGTCTGGAAACACCATATATTTT.

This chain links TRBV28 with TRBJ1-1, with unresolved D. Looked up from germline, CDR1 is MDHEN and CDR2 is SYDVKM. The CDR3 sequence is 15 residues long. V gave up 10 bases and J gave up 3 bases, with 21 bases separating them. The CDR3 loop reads CATNSPGVLYTEAFF. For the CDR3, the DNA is TGTGCCACCAATTCCCCGGGAGTTCTGTACACTGAAGCTTTCTTT.

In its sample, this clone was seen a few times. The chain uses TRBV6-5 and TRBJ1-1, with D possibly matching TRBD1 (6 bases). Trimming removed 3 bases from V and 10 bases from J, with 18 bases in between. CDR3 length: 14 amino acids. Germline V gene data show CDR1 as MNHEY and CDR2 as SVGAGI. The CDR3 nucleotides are TGTGCCAGCAGTTATTCGGACAGAGACCCAGGAGCTTTCTTT. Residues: CASSYSDRDPGAFF.